This record concerns one TCR beta chain sequence. The sample belongs to a study of blood T cell repertoires in COVID-19. Study information: COVID-19 samples, acute and convalescent, were from the United States, Italy and Spain.

Trimming removed 0 bases at V and 3 bases at J, with 9 bases between. In germline, CDR1 is MNHEY, CDR2 SVGEGT. The CDR3 is 14 amino acids. Using immunoSEQ multiplex PCR, the repertoire was profiled, and TCRdb retains in-frame clones only, with some absent. The sample gives around 130,000 clones, around three quarters of which show up once; 15% to 20% is in the top ten. The sequence was collected from a man in his 60s with active or convalescent COVID-19. The chain employs TRBV6-2 or TRBV6-3 and TRBJ2-7; D call uncertain. The sequenced sample was peripheral blood. In DNA, the CDR3 is TGTGCCAGCAGTTACTCGAGGCAGCACTACGAGCAGTACTTC. Its translation is CASSYSRQHYEQYF.